The 14 T cell receptor beta chains reported below all come from one sample, sequenced in a study of blood T cells in healthy people across ages. It was with a sample-barcoded 5' primer and a J-beta primer mix that a second PCR of roughly 7 to 12 cycles was run. TCRdb recomputed calls from the 5' RACE reads with MiXCR, one row per CDR3 protein. The repertoire holds some 1.5 million distinct CDR3 sequences, with 28% as singletons. The sample taken for sequencing was blood. Receptors were obtained from a woman younger than 45 in good health.

The chain links TRBV3-1 to TRBJ2-4; TRBD2 matches 8 bases. V shed 4 bases, J shed 15 bases, and the junction held 5 bases outside the gene matches. From germline, CDR1 is LGHDT and CDR2 YNNKEL (reference sequence). The CDR3 runs 11 residues. CDR3 nucleotides: TGTGCCAGCAGCCGTGGGACTAGTCTGTACTTC. Protein: CASSRGTSLYF.

This chain links TRBV20-1 with TRBJ2-7; TRBD1 matches at 9 bases. The CDR3 runs 13 residues. V dropped 3 bases and J dropped 9; count of bases not matched to a gene: 9. CDR1 is DFQATT, CDR2 SNEGSKA, per germline (reference sequence). CDR3 in DNA: TGCAGTGCTAGCGCCGGGACAGGGTTCAGGCAGTACTTC. Protein sequence: CSASAGTGFRQYF.

The rearrangement uses TRBV18 and TRBJ1-5; the D is unclear. The CDR3 runs to 13 residues. The V gene lost 5 bases and the J gene lost 8 bases, with 13 bases spanning the gap. The germline gives CDR1 KGHSH, CDR2 LQKENI. CDR3 in amino acids: CASSSARAEPQHF. CDR3 in DNA: TGTGCCAGCTCAAGTGCGAGGGCAGAGCCCCAGCATTTT.

This clonotype was seen more than once but under ten times. The chain has TRBV18 and TRBJ2-5, with D perhaps assigned TRBD1 or TRBD2 (6 bases each). CDR3 size: 13 residues. Germline CDR1 KGHSH, CDR2 LQKENI. Trimming cost V 8 bases and J 3 bases, with 13 bases left between them. The CDR3 DNA reads TGTGCCAGCACGCGGGACACCAAAGAGACCCAGTACTTC. Encoded protein: CASTRDTKETQYF.

In this sample, this clonotype turned up a few times. The chain couples TRBV7-2 to TRBJ2-7; 10 bases are a match to TRBD1. The J call is uncertain, as TRBJ2-5 better fits the DNA end. The CDR3 is 13 amino acids. Per the germline V gene, CDR1 is SGHTA and CDR2 is FQGNSA. CDR3 loop: CASTGQGWETQYF. The CDR3 nucleotides read TGTGCCAGCACGGGACAGGGGTGGGAGACCCAGTACTTC.

As regards this clonotype: A much bigger clone sits one base away, suggesting this may be a read error. The V call is TRBV2, the J call TRBJ2-5; TRBD1 agrees at 8 bases. The germline CDR1 and CDR2 sequences are SNHLY and FYNNEI. The CDR3 consists of 13 residues. The V segment lost 7 bases and the J segment 2 bases; nucleotides outside the gene matches: 3. CDR3 in DNA: TGTGCCAGCATCCGGGACAGGCAAGAGACCCAGTACTTC. Translating it yields CASIRDRQETQYF.

V is TRBV24-1 and J is TRBJ1-2; D is unclear. The CDR3 is 14 residues long. Trimming pared 4 bases from V and 7 bases from J, leaving 15 bases between. The germline V gene has CDR1 KGHDR and CDR2 SFDVKD. The CDR3 coding sequence is TGTGCCACCAGTGACCCTAAGGACGGGCTTGGCTACACCTTC. This codes for CATSDPKDGLGYTF.

The J gene is TRBJ1-1, the V gene TRBV12-3 or TRBV12-4, with 8 bases lining up with TRBD1. The junction had 7 bases not matched to a gene; V was cut back by 1 base and J by 3 bases. CDR3 length: 16 amino acids. CDR3 sequence reads: CASSLGPQGADTEAFF. DNA of the CDR3: TGTGCCAGCAGTTTAGGGCCCCAGGGGGCCGACACTGAAGCTTTCTTT.

This clonotype was picked up a small number of times. V is TRBV30 and J is TRBJ2-3, with no clear D. Trimming removed 1 base from V and 4 bases from J, with 3 bases in between. The CDR3 runs 11 residues. Germline loops: CDR1 GTSNPN, CDR2 SVGIG (reference sequence). As DNA, the CDR3 is TGTGCCTGGAGTGGCCCAGATACGCAGTATTTT. It translates to CAWSGPDTQYF.

CDR3 sequence reads: CASSPPGQGQNEQFF. CDR3 sequence (DNA): TGTGCCAGCAGCCCCCCTGGACAGGGTCAGAATGAGCAGTTCTTC. The chain uses TRBV7-9 and TRBJ2-1; TRBD1 agrees at 8 bases. With 5 bases clipped from V and 7 bases from J, the junction kept 10 bases outside the gene matches. CDR1 and CDR2 (germline): SEHNR, FQNEAQ (reference sequence). This CDR3 is 15 amino acids long.

The genes are TRBV27 and TRBJ1-2, with a weak D call TRBD1 (6 bases). Trimming left V 6 bases short and J 6 bases short, with 14 bases between. This CDR3 comprises 13 residues. Germline V gene sequence: CDR1 MNHEY, CDR2 SMNVEV (reference sequence). The CDR3 region has the DNA TGTGCCAGCAGGCTCAGGGGCGGGGATGGCTACACCTTC. It specifies CASRLRGGDGYTF.

This clonotype was recorded a few times. The gene calls are TRBV7-2 and TRBJ1-1; TRBD1 aligns across 12 bases. Germline V lookup: CDR1 SGHTA, CDR2 FQGNSA. The trim removed 3 bases at V and 3 bases at J, leaving 5 bases unmatched. The CDR3 is made up of 16 amino acids. CDR3 DNA: TGTGCCAGCAGCTTCCGGGACAGGGGGCTGGACACTGAAGCTTTCTTT. Translation: CASSFRDRGLDTEAFF.

This clonotype was counted at least ten times. For the CDR3, the DNA is TGTGCCAGCACTCTACTACCCTCCGGCACAGATACGCAGTATTTT. Translated, it gives CASTLLPSGTDTQYF. The V gene is TRBV6-1, the J gene TRBJ2-3, with D unresolved. The CDR3 sequence is 15 residues long. Between the trimmed V and J ends, which lost 7 bases and 1 base, there was a span of 15 bases. Per germline, CDR1 MNHNS and CDR2 SASEGT.

Only a few counts were recorded for this clonotype. V is TRBV12-3 or TRBV12-4 and J is TRBJ2-7; D uncertain. V gave up 2 bases and J gave up 4 bases, with 6 bases separating them. The length of the CDR3 is 12 residues. This CDR3 reads CASSLPRYEQYF. CDR3 in DNA: TGTGCCAGCAGTTTACCACGTTACGAGCAGTACTTC.